This entry is about one T cell receptor beta chain. This sample is part of a study of OX40 agonist ivuxolimab in advanced cancers. Study in general: In this cohort, patients received ivuxolimab, an agonistic anti-OX40 (CD134) antibody. Partial response was recorded in three patients: one hepatocellular carcinoma and two cutaneous melanoma cases. Ivuxolimab was delivered to patients intravenously every 2 weeks at doses spanning 0.01 to 10 mg/kg. Treatment received earlier with anti-PD-1, anti-PD-L1 or anti-CTLA-4 agents was allowed, and less than 45% had some.

Data came from immunoSEQ multiplex PCR; TCRdb stores just in-frame clones and leaves some out. The sample holds about 75,000 clones, roughly nine tenths seen once. The germline gives CDR1 KGHSH, CDR2 LQKENI. V dropped 0 bases and J dropped 2 bases, with 8 bases sitting between them. The CDR3 loop spans 14 amino acids. The V gene is TRBV18, the J gene TRBJ2-7; D is ambiguous. The source was CD4+ or CD8+ T cells sorted from blood, collected in a trial of the OX40 agonist ivuxolimab. The source of this sequence is an adult with an advanced solid tumor such as melanoma, head and neck, liver or kidney cancer. CDR3 amino acids: CASSPPTMTYEQYF. CDR3 nucleotide sequence: TGTGCCAGCTCACCACCCACTATGACCTACGAGCAGTACTTC.